The 17 T cell receptor beta chains given below trace back to one sample, sequenced in a study of T cell responses to AZD1222 COVID-19 vaccine. The protocol was immunoSEQ multiplex PCR, while the TCRdb copy is restricted to in-frame clones and leaves out a portion. Of under 300,000 clones listed, 90% to 95% are singletons. The specimen comprised peripheral blood, sampled on day 0 of AZD1222 vaccination. Source of these receptors: an adult in good health.

Here the CDR3 reads CASSSGLALGNEQFF. The CDR3 DNA reads TGTGCCAGCAGTTCGGGACTAGCCTTAGGCAATGAGCAGTTCTTC. The rearrangement joins TRBV6-1 to TRBJ2-1; 9 bases map to TRBD2. Unmatched junction bases numbered 8, after V lost 5 bases and J lost 6 bases. CDR3 length: 15 amino acids. In germline, CDR1 is MNHNS, CDR2 SASEGT.

V and J are TRBV5-4 and TRBJ1-2, with D possibly TRBD1 on 5 matching bases. Trimming cost V 2 bases and J 0 bases, with 8 bases left between them. The CDR3 length is 14 residues. The germline V gene encodes CDR1 SGHNT and CDR2 YYREEE (reference sequence). CDR3 residues: CASSLNRPNYGYTF. The CDR3 nucleotides read TGTGCCAGCAGCTTAAACAGGCCTAACTATGGCTACACCTTC. Full variable domain (missing parts from reference TRBV5-4 and TRBJ1-2): ETGVTQSPTHLIKTRGQQVTLRCSSQSGHNTVSWYQQALGQGPQFIFQYYREEENGRGNFPPRFSGLQFPNYSSELNVNALELDDSALYLCASSLNRPNYGYTFGSGTRLTVV.

The V gene is TRBV5-6, the J gene TRBJ2-7; the D call may be TRBD1 or TRBD2 (6 bases each). The CDR3 length is 14 residues. The V end was cut by 1 base, the J end by 2 bases, with 10 bases between. Looked up from germline, CDR1 is SGHDT and CDR2 is YYEEEE. CDR3: CASSLSGGTYEQYF. Written as DNA, the CDR3 is TGTGCCAGCAGCTTGTCCGGGGGCACCTACGAGCAGTACTTC.

The chain carries TRBV18 and TRBJ2-7, with 7 bases identical to TRBD2. Germline CDR1 and CDR2: KGHSH and LQKENI. The CDR3 has 15 amino acids. With 0 bases clipped from V and 3 bases from J, the junction kept 5 bases outside the gene matches. The CDR3 DNA is TGTGCCAGCTCACCACCGCTAGCGGCTGGCTACGAGCAGTACTTC. This codes for CASSPPLAAGYEQYF.

This clone was seen a single time. J is TRBJ2-1 and V is TRBV12-3 or TRBV12-4, with D unclear. The CDR3 totals 13 residues. V was pared by 4 bases and J by 5 bases, with 9 bases between. The CDR3 DNA follows: TGTGCCAGCAGTTCCCTACTGGACAATGAGCAGTTCTTC. Protein product: CASSSLLDNEQFF.

The chain uses TRBV5-1 and TRBJ1-3; D remains unclear. The CDR3 runs 15 residues. Trimming shortened V by 4 bases and J by 2 bases, and 13 bases separated the two germline ends. Germline CDR1 reads SGHRS; CDR2 reads YFSETQ. The CDR3 region is CASSVDPGAGNTIYF. CDR3 nucleotides: TGCGCCAGCAGCGTGGATCCCGGGGCTGGAAACACCATATATTTT.

The gene calls are TRBV28 and TRBJ2-5; D may be TRBD1 (5 bases). Deletions cut 5 bases from V and 4 bases from J, with 17 bases between. This CDR3 has 15 residues. Germline lookup yields CDR1 MDHEN and CDR2 SYDVKM. CDR3 coding DNA: TGTGCCAGCAGTCCCCTGGGCAGGGTTGGAGAGACCCAGTACTTC. Protein product: CASSPLGRVGETQYF.

The gene calls are TRBV28 and TRBJ1-2; D gene unclear. The V gene lost 3 bases and the J gene lost 4 bases, with 15 bases spanning the gap. In germline, CDR1 is MDHEN, CDR2 SYDVKM. This CDR3 has 15 residues. CDR3 residues: CASSFFDAEVYGYTF. The CDR3, as DNA: TGTGCCAGCAGTTTTTTTGATGCAGAAGTCTATGGCTACACCTTC.

V gene TRBV27 combines with J gene TRBJ2-4, with 7 bases lining up with TRBD1. The CDR3 covers 16 residues. Germline lookup yields CDR1 MNHEY and CDR2 SMNVEV (reference sequence). The J segment lost 2 bases and the V segment lost 2 bases, leaving 6 bases of the junction unmatched. CDR3 sequence: CASSLLGGSPKNIQYF. CDR3 coding DNA: TGTGCCAGCAGTTTACTAGGGGGCTCCCCCAAAAACATTCAGTACTTC.

The chain carries TRBV7-6 and TRBJ2-3, with TRBD2 as a possible D gene (6 bases). The CDR3 has 16 amino acids. V lost 1 base and J 0 bases, leaving 11 bases between the germline ends. Looked up from germline, CDR1 is SGHVS and CDR2 is FNYEAQ. The CDR3 loop reads CASSLGGGVSTDTQYF. The CDR3 DNA is TGTGCCAGCAGCTTAGGTGGCGGGGTTAGCACAGATACGCAGTATTTT.

CDR3 in DNA: TGTGCCAGCAGGGACGGGGGCTCCTACAATGAGCAGTTCTTC. Its translation is CASRDGGSYNEQFF. This chain joins TRBV28 and TRBJ2-1; weak D call: TRBD2 (6 bases). V lost 6 bases and J lost 0, with 9 bases in between. In germline, CDR1 is MDHEN, CDR2 SYDVKM. CDR3 length: 14 residues. The variable domain in full, completed from reference TRBV28 and TRBJ2-1, reads DVKVTQSSRYLVKRTGEKVFLECVQDMDHENMFWYRQDPGLGLRLIYFSYDVKMKEKGDIPEGYSVSREKKERFSLILESASTNQTSMYLCASRDGGSYNEQFFGPGTRLTVL.

The chain combines TRBV5-1 with TRBJ2-3; D ambiguous. V was cut by 4 bases and J by 2 bases, with 5 bases left in between. The CDR3 runs to 12 residues. Germline V gene sequence: CDR1 SGHRS, CDR2 YFSETQ. CDR3 loop: CASSEDTDTQYF. In nucleotides, the CDR3 is TGCGCCAGCAGCGAAGACACAGATACGCAGTATTTT.

This chain links TRBV15 with TRBJ2-1, with 13 bases matching TRBD2. J was trimmed by 8 bases and V by 4 bases; bases with no gene match: 8. CDR1 and CDR2 (germline): LNHNV, YYDKDF (reference sequence). The CDR3 is made up of 16 amino acids. The CDR3 bases are TGTGCCACCAGCACGGGACTAGCGGGGACCTTGGATGAGCAGTTCTTC. It translates to CATSTGLAGTLDEQFF.

Regarding this clone: The junction departs from the called germline gene at one end, perhaps through a read error. This sequence joins TRBV27 and TRBJ1-1; TRBD1 matches 8 bases. This CDR3 has 14 amino acids. The V gene's germline CDR1 is MNHEY and CDR2 SMNVEV (reference sequence). The DNA for the CDR3 is TGTGCCACCAGTCCCTACACAGGGGGTGGGGAAGCTTTCTTT. This codes for CATSPYTGGGEAFF.

The chain couples TRBV9 to TRBJ1-1, with TRBD1 matching 8 bases. Germline loops: CDR1 SGDLS, CDR2 YYNGEE. The CDR3 contains 15 residues. V gave up 3 bases and J gave up 3 bases; unmatched junction bases: 7. Written as DNA, the CDR3 is TGTGCCAGCAGCGCCCAGACAGGGGTCGACACTGAAGCTTTCTTT. This encodes CASSAQTGVDTEAFF.

J is TRBJ2-1 and V is TRBV3-1 (or the pseudogene TRBV3-2); 8 bases line up with TRBD1. The length of the CDR3 is 15 residues. CDR1 and CDR2 from the germline V gene are LGHDT and YNNKEL (reference sequence). J lost 6 bases, V lost 4 bases, and 8 bases had no gene match. CDR3 protein: CASSPWTGQVNEQFF. CDR3 DNA sequence: TGTGCCAGCAGCCCTTGGACAGGGCAAGTCAATGAGCAGTTCTTC.

V usage is TRBV6-2 or TRBV6-3 and J usage is TRBJ1-5; weak D call: TRBD1 (5 bases). The CDR3 extends over 15 amino acids. The V gene's germline CDR1 is MNHEY and CDR2 SVGEGT. V dropped 2 bases and J dropped 5 bases, with 13 bases sitting between them. CDR3 sequence reads: CASSYTGLPHQPQHF. In DNA form, the CDR3 reads TGTGCCAGCAGTTACACGGGACTACCACATCAGCCCCAGCATTTT.